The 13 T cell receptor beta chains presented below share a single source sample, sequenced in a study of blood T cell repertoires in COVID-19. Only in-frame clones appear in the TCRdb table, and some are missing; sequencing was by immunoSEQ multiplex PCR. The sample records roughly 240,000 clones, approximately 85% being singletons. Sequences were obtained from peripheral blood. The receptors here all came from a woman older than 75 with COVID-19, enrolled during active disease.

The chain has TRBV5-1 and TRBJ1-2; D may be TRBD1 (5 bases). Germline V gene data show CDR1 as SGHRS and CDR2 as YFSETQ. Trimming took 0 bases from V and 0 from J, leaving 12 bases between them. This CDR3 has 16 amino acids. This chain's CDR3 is CASSLGGGQANYGYTF. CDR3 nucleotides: TGCGCCAGCAGCTTGGGGGGCGGACAAGCTAACTATGGCTACACCTTC.

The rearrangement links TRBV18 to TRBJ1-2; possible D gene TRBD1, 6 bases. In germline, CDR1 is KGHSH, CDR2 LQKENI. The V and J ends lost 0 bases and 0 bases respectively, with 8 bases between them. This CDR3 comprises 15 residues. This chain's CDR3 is CASSPPGAANYGYTF. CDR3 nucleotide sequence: TGTGCCAGCTCACCACCGGGGGCGGCTAACTATGGCTACACCTTC.

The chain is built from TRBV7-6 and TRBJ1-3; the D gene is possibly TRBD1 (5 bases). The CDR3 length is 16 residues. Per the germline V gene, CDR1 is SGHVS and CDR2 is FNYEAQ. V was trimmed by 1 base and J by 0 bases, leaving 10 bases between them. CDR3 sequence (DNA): TGTGCCAGCAGCTTAGGGAGACAGTACTCTGGAAACACCATATATTTT. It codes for CASSLGRQYSGNTIYF.

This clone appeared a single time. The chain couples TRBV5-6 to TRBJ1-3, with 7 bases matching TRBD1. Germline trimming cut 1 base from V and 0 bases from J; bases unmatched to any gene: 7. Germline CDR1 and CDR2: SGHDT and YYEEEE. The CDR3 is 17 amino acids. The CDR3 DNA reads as TGTGCCAGCAGCTTGCGGGGACAGCATTCCTCTGGAAACACCATATATTTT. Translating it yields CASSLRGQHSSGNTIYF.

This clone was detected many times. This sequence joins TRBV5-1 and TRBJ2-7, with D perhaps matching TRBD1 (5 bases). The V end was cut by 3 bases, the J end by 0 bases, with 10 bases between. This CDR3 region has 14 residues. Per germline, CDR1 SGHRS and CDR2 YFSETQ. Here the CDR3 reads CASSSTEPSYEQYF. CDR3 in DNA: TGCGCCAGCAGCTCGACAGAACCCTCCTACGAGCAGTACTTC.

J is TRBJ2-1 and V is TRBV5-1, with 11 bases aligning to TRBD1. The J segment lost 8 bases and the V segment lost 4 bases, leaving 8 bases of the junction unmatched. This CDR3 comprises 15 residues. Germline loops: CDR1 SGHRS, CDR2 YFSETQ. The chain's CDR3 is CASSGPGQGGDEQFF. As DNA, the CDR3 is TGCGCCAGCAGCGGTCCGGGACAGGGGGGCGATGAGCAGTTCTTC. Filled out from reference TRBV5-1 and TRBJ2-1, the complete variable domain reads KAGVTQTPRYLIKTRGQQVTLSCSPISGHRSVSWYQQTPGQGLQFLFEYFSETQRNKGNFPGRFSGRQFSNSRSEMNVSTLELGDSALYLCASSGPGQGGDEQFFGPGTRLTVL.

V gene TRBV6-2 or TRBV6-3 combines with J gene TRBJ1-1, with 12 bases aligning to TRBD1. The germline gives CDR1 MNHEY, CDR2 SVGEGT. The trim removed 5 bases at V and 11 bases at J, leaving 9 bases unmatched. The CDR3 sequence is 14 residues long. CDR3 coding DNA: TGTGCCAGCAGTCCCTCCGGGACAGGGGGCATTGCTTTCTTT. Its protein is CASSPSGTGGIAFF.

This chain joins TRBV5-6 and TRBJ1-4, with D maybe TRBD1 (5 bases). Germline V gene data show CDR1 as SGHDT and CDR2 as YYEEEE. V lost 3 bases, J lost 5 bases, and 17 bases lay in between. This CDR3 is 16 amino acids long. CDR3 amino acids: CASSSSTGAKNEKLFF. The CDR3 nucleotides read TGTGCCAGCAGCTCCTCTACAGGAGCTAAAAATGAAAAACTGTTTTTT. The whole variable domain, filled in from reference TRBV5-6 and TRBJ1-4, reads DAGVTQSPTHLIKTRGQQVTLRCSPKSGHDTVSWYQQALGQGPQFIFQYYEEEERQRGNFPDRFSGHQFPNYSSELNVNALLLGDSALYLCASSSSTGAKNEKLFFGSGTQLSVL.

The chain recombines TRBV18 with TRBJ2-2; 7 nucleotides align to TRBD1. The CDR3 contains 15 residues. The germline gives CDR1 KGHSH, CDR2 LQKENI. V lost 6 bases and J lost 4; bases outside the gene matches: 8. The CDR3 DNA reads TGTGCCAGCTCCGGGTTGGCAGGGGGCACCGGGGAGCTGTTTTTT. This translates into CASSGLAGGTGELFF.

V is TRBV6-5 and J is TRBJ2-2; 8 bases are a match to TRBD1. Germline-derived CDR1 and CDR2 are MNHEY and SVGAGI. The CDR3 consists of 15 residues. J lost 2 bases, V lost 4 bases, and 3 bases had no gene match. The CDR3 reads CASSSGQGNTGELFF. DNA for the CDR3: TGTGCCAGCAGTTCCGGACAGGGAAACACCGGGGAGCTGTTTTTT.

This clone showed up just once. CDR3 loop: CASSQGDRANSPLHF. The CDR3 DNA follows: TGTGCCAGCAGCCAAGGGGACAGGGCTAATTCACCCCTCCACTTT. The chain joins TRBV3-1 (or the pseudogene TRBV3-2) to TRBJ1-6, with 9 bases that match TRBD1. Per the germline V gene, CDR1 is LGHDT and CDR2 is YNNKEL (reference sequence). The CDR3 sequence is 15 residues long. J was trimmed by 6 bases and V by 1 base; bases with no gene match: 1.

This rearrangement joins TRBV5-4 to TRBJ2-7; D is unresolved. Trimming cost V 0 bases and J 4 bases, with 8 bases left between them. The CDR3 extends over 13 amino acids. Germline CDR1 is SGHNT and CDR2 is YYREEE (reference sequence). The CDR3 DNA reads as TGTGCCAGCAGCTTGGCCGGGTCATACGAGCAGTACTTC. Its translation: CASSLAGSYEQYF.

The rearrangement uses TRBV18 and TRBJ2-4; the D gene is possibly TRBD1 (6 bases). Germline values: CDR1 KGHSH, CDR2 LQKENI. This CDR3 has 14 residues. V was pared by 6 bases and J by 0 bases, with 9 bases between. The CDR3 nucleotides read TGTGCCAGCTCGGACAGTCTAGCCAAAAACATTCAGTACTTC. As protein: CASSDSLAKNIQYF.